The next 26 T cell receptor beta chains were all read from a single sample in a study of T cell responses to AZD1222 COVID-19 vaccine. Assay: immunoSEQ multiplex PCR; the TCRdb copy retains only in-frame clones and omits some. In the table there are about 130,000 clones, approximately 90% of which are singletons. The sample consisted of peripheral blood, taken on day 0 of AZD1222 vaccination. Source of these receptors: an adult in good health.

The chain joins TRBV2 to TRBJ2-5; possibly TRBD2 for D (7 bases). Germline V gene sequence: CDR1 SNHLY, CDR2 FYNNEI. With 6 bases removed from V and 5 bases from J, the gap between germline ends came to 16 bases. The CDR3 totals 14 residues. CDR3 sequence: CASRASGGPETQYF. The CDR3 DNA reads TGTGCCAGCAGAGCCTCCGGGGGGCCGGAGACCCAGTACTTC.

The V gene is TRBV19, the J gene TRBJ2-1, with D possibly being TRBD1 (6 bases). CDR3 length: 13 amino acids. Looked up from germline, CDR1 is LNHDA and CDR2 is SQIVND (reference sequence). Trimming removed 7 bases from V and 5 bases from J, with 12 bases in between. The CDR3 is CASTRTDDNEQFF. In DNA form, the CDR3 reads TGTGCCAGTACCAGGACAGATGACAATGAGCAGTTCTTC.

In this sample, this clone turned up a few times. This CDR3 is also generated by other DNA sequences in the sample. CDR3 sequence reads: CASSLALSGGADEQFF. CDR3 coding DNA: TGTGCCAGCAGCTTAGCGCTAAGCGGGGGGGCTGATGAGCAGTTCTTC. The chain links TRBV7-2 to TRBJ2-1; TRBD2 matches at 10 bases. Germline V gives CDR1 SGHTA, CDR2 FQGNSA. Germline trimming cut 0 bases from V and 8 bases from J; bases unmatched to any gene: 7. The CDR3 is 16 residues long.

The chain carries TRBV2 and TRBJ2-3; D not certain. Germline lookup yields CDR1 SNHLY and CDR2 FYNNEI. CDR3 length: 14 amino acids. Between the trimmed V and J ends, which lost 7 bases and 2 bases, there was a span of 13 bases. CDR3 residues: CASTVQPNTDTQYF. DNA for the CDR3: TGTGCCAGCACCGTGCAACCGAACACAGATACGCAGTATTTT.

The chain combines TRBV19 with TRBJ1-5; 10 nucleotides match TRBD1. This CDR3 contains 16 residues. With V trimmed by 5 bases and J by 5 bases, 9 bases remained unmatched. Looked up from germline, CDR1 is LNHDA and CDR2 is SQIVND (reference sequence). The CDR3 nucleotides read TGTGCCAGTAGTCTAATACTGACAGGGGGCGATCAGCCCCAGCATTTT. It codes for CASSLILTGGDQPQHF.

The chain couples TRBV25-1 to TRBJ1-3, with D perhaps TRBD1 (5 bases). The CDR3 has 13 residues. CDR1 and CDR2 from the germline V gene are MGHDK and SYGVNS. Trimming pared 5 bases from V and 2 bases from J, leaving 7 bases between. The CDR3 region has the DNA TGTGCCAGCAGTTTGGGGGCTGGAAACACCATATATTTT. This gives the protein CASSLGAGNTIYF.

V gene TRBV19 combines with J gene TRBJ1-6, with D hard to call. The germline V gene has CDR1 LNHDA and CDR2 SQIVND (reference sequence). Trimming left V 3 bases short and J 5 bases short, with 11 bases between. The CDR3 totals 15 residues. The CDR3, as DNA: TGTGCCAGTAGTATGCGTAATGGAGATAATTCACCCCTCCACTTT. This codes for CASSMRNGDNSPLHF.

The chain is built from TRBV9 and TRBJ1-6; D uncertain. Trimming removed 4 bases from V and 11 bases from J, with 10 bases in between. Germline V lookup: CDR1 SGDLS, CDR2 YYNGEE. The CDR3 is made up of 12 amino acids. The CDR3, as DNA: TGTGCCAGCAGCCAGCCTGGGGCACCCCTCCACTTT. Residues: CASSQPGAPLHF.

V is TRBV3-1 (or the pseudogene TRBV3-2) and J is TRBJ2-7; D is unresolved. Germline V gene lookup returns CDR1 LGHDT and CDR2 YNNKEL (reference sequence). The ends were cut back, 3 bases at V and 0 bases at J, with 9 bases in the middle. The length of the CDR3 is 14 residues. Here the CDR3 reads CASSQSLSSYEQYF. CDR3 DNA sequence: TGTGCCAGCAGCCAGTCACTCAGCTCCTACGAGCAGTACTTC.

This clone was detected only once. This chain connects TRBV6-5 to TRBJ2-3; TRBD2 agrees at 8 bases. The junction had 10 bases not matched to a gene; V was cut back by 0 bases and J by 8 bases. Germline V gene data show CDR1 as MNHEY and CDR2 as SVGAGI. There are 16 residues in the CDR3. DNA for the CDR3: TGTGCCAGCAGTTACTCTGGGACTAGTAATCTCGGTACGCAGTATTTT. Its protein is CASSYSGTSNLGTQYF.

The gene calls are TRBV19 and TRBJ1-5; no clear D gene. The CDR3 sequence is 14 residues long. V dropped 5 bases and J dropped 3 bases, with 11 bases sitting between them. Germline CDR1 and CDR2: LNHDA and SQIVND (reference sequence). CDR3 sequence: CASSRTAINQPQHF. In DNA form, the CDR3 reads TGTGCCAGTAGTCGGACGGCGATCAATCAGCCCCAGCATTTT.

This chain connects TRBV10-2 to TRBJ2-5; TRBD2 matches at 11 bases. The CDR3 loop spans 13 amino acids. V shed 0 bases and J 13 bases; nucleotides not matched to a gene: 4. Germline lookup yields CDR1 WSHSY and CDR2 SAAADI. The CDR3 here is CASSESSGGAGYF. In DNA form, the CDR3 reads TGCGCCAGCAGTGAGTCTAGCGGGGGGGCCGGGTACTTC.

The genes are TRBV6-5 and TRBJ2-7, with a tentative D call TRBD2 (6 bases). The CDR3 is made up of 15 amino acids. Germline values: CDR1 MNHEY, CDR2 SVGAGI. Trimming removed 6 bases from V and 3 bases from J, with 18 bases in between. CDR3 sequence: CASSLNKGSGYEQYF. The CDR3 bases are TGTGCCAGCAGCCTAAATAAGGGTAGCGGCTACGAGCAGTACTTC.

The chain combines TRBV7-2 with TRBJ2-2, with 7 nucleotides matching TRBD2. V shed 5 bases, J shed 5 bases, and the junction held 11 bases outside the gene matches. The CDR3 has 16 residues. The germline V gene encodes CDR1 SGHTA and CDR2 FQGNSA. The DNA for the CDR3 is TGTGCCAGCAGCCGGAATTGGGGGGGTGATACCGGGGAGCTGTTTTTT. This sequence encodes CASSRNWGGDTGELFF.

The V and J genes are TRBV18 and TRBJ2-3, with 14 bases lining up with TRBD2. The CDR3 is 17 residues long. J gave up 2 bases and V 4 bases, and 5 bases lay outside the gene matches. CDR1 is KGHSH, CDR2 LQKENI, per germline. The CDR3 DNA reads TGTGCCAGCTCACGGGGACTAGCGGGGGACCTCACAGATACGCAGTATTTT. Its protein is CASSRGLAGDLTDTQYF. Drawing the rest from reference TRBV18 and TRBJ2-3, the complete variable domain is NAGVMQNPRHLVRRRGQEARLRCSPMKGHSHVYWYRQLPEEGLKFMVYLQKENIIDESGMPKERFSAEFPKEGPSILRIQQVVRGDSAAYFCASSRGLAGDLTDTQYFGPGTRLTVL.

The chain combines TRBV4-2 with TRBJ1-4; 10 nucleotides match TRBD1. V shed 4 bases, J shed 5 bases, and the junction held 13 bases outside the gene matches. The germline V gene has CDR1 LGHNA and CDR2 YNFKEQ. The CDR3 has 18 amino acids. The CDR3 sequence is CASSLRGRQGAGNEKLFF. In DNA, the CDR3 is TGTGCCAGCAGCCTAAGGGGGAGACAGGGGGCTGGCAATGAAAAACTGTTTTTT.

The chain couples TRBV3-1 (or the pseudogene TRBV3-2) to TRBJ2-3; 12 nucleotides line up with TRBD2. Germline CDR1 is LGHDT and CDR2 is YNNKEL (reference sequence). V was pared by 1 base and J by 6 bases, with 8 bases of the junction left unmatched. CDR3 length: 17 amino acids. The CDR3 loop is CASSQAHDLAGGDTQYF. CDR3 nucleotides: TGTGCCAGCAGCCAAGCCCACGACCTAGCGGGGGGGGATACGCAGTATTTT.

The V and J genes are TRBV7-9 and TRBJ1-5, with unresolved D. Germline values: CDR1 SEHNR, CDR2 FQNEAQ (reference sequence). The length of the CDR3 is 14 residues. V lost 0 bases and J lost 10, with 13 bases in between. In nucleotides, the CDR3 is TGTGCCAGCAGCTTAGCGTCCGGCAGTGATCCCCAGCATTTT. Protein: CASSLASGSDPQHF.

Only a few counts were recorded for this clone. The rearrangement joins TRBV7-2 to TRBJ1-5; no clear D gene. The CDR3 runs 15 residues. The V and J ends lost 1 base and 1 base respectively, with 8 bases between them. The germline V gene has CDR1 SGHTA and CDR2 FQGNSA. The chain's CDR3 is CASSLGSNSNQPQHF. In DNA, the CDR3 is TGTGCCAGCAGCTTAGGCAGTAACAGCAATCAGCCCCAGCATTTT.

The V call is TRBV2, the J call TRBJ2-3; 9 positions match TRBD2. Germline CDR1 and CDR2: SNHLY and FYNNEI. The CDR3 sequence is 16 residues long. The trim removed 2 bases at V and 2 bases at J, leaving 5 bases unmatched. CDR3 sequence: CASSEQRGVPTDTQYF. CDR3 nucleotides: TGTGCCAGCAGTGAACAGCGGGGGGTGCCCACAGATACGCAGTATTTT.

This CDR3 is CASGEGGGRETQYF. CDR3 DNA sequence: TGTGCCAGCGGCGAGGGGGGAGGCCGTGAGACCCAGTACTTC. The chain employs TRBV7-2 and TRBJ2-5; the D gene could be TRBD1 or TRBD2 (6 bases each). The germline CDR1 and CDR2 sequences are SGHTA and FQGNSA. This CDR3 is 14 amino acids long. V lost 8 bases to trimming and J lost 5 bases, with 18 bases between them.

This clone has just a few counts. In DNA form, the CDR3 reads TGTGCCAGCAGTTTAGGCTATCAGGGGAGCAATCAGCCCCAGCATTTT. Protein product: CASSLGYQGSNQPQHF. The chain uses TRBV28 and TRBJ1-5, with D perhaps TRBD1 (6 bases). Per germline, CDR1 MDHEN and CDR2 SYDVKM. CDR3 length: 16 amino acids. Trimming stripped 2 bases from V and 1 base from J, with 12 bases between.

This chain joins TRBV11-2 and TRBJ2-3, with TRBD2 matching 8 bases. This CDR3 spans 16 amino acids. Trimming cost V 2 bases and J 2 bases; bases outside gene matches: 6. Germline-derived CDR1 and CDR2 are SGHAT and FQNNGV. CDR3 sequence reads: CASSLLGGGITDTQYF. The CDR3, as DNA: TGTGCCAGCAGCTTACTGGGCGGGGGGATCACAGATACGCAGTATTTT.

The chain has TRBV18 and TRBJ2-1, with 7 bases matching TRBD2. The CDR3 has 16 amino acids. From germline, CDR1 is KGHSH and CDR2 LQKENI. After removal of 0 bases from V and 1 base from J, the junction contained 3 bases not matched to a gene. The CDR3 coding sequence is TGTGCCAGCTCACCACCCAACGGGGGGTCCTACAATGAGCAGTTCTTC. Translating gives CASSPPNGGSYNEQFF.

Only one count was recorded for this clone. CDR3 amino acids: CASRPPLGGTSYEQYF. The CDR3 region has the DNA TGTGCCAGCAGACCTCCGTTAGGGGGGACCTCCTACGAGCAGTACTTC. The V and J genes are TRBV28 and TRBJ2-7, with D possibly being TRBD1 or TRBD2 (6 bases each). The CDR3 is made up of 16 amino acids. Trimming cost V 6 bases and J 0 bases, with 18 bases left between them. The germline V gene has CDR1 MDHEN and CDR2 SYDVKM.

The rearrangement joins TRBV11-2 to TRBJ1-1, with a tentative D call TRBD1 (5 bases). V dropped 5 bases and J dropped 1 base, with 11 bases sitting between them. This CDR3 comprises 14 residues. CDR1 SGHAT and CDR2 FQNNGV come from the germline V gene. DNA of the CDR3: TGTGCCAGCAGCCCAGGGCGGGGGAACACTGAAGCTTTCTTT. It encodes CASSPGRGNTEAFF.